This T cell receptor (beta chain) is from a study of T cell responses to AZD1222 COVID-19 vaccine. Points from the study as a whole: With two AZD1222 doses given, Spike-specific TCR breadth and depth both rose.

On this clone itself: The antigen is undetermined.

Sequencing used immunoSEQ multiplex PCR; TCRdb keeps in-frame clones, though not all of them. The sample carries 200,000 or so clones, approximately 90% recorded once. The CDR3 spans 14 residues. Trimming left V 3 bases short and J 0 bases short, with 3 bases between. Germline loops: CDR1 MNHEY, CDR2 SMNVEV (reference sequence). The TCR originated in an adult in good health. The chain combines TRBV27 with TRBJ2-6; unclear D gene. The sequencing used peripheral blood, collected on day 0 of AZD1222 vaccination. CDR3 protein: CASSLNSGANVLTF. Here the CDR3 DNA reads TGTGCCAGCAGTTTGAACTCTGGGGCCAACGTCCTGACTTTC.